The following is a T cell receptor (beta chain) sequence with its context. What it recognizes is unknown. Repertoires were generated with immunoSEQ multiplex PCR, while TCRdb's copy carries only in-frame clones and drops some. The sample has over 150,000 clones, 80% to 90% seen once. This entry belongs to a study of T cell responses to AZD1222 COVID-19 vaccine. Overall study: Samples with a second dose at about 4 or about 12 weeks were pooled together.

Notes on the study in general: Baseline serostatus was positive in only six or seven AZD1222 recipients. Unmutated regions of variants are reportedly targeted by nearly half of spike-specific TCRs. After two AZD1222 doses, spike-specific TCR breadth and depth rose versus day 0.

The sequence was obtained from an adult in good health. The source material was peripheral blood, sampled on day 0 of AZD1222 vaccination.

The CDR3: CASNRGAADTQYF. The CDR3 nucleotides read TGTGCCAGTAACCGGGGCGCCGCAGATACGCAGTATTTT. The chain uses TRBV19 and TRBJ2-3; the D call may be TRBD1 or TRBD2 (5 bases each). Between the trimmed V and J ends, which lost 7 bases and 4 bases, there was a span of 12 bases. The CDR3 is 13 amino acids. Germline CDR1 LNHDA, CDR2 SQIVND (reference sequence).